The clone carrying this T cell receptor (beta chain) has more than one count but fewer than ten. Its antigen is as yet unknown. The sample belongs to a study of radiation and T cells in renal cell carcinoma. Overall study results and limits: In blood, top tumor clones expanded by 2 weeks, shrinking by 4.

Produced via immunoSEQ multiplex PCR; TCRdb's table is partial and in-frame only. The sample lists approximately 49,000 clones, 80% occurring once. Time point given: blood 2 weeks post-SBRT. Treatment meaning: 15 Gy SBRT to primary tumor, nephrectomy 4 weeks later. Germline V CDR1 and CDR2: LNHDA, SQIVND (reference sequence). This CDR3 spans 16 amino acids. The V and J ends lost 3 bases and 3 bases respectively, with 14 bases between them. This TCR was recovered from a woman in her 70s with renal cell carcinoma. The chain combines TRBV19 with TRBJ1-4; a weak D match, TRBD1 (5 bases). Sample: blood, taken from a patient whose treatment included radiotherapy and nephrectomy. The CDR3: CASSIGPYRSNEKLFF. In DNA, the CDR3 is TGTGCCAGTAGTATCGGCCCCTACAGGTCTAATGAAAAACTGTTTTTT.